This T cell receptor (beta chain) was recorded in a study of human T cells and chemical hapten exposure. The study, taken as a whole, reports: Among TCRs, those above 1 in 1000 frequency were unaffected by DPC sensitization.

Per the study methods: A per-sample median of 95,638 TCRs was observed, with a range of about 23,224 to 700,000. Each CDR3 protein gets one entry after TCRdb re-called the RACE reads with MiXCR. TCRdb, not the authors, supplied the V and J calls. The sample lists about 340,000 distinct CDR3 sequences; approximately 6.3% were seen once. In its sample, this clonotype was seen a few times. What it binds is unknown. Stated time point: patch test 1, 2 weeks after DPC sensitization. The sample's treatment: therapeutic diphenylcyclopropenone sensitization with weekly scalp DPC. Non-pregnant alopecia patients aged 18 to 70, suitable for DPC therapy. Unfractionated whole blood served as the source for total RNA extraction. Germline V lookup: CDR1 SGHTA, CDR2 FQGNSA. V was pared by 1 base and J by 2 bases, with 11 bases between. This CDR3 has 15 residues.

The chain couples TRBV7-2 to TRBJ1-2; D is possibly TRBD1 (5 bases). The sample here was whole blood, taken in connection with sensitization to the hapten diphenylcyclopropenone (DPC). This sequence was found in a woman aged 18 to 35 with alopecia areata. Some clones in this sample may be carry-over from other donors' samples. Here the CDR3 reads CASSLGGSRNYGYTF. Here the CDR3 DNA reads TGTGCCAGCAGCTTAGGGGGGTCGCGAAACTATGGCTACACCTTC.